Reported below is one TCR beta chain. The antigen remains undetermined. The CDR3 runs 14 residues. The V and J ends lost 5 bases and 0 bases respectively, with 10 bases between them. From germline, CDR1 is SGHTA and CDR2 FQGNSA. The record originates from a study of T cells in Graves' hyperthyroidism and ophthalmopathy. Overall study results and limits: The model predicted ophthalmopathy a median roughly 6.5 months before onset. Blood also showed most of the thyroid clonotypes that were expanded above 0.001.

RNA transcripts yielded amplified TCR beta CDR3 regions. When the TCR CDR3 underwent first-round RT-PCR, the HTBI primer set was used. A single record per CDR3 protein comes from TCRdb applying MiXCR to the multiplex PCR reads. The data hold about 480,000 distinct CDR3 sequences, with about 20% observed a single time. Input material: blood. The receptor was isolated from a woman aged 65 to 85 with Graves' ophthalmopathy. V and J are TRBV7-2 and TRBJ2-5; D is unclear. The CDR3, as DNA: TGTGCCAGCAGCCCCCATTCGTACCAAGAGACCCAGTACTTC. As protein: CASSPHSYQETQYF. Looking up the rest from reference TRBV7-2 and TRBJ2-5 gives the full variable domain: GAGVSQSPSNKVTEKGKDVELRCDPISGHTALYWYRQSLGQGLEFLIYFQGNSAPDKSGLPSDRFSAERTGGSVSTLTIQRTQQEDSAVYLCASSPHSYQETQYFGPGTRLLVL.